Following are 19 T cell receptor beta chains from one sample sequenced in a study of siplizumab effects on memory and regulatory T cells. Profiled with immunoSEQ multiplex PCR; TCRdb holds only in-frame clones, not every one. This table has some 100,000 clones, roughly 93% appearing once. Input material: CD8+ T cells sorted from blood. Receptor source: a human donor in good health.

DNA of the CDR3: TGTGCCAGCAGTGAATCCGGGACAGGGGGAATCTACGAGCAGTACTTC. Translation: CASSESGTGGIYEQYF. This chain joins TRBV2 and TRBJ2-7; 11 nucleotides match TRBD1. Germline CDR1 is SNHLY and CDR2 is FYNNEI. The junction had 6 bases not matched to a gene; V was cut back by 2 bases and J by 3 bases. There are 16 residues in the CDR3.

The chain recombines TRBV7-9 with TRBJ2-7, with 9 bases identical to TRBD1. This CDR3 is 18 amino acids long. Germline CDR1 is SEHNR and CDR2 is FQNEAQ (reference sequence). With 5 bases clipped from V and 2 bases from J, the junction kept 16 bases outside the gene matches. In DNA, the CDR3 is TGTGCCAGCAGCCAAACAGGGGGCGAACATGTGAACCCCTACGAGCAGTACTTC. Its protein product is CASSQTGGEHVNPYEQYF.

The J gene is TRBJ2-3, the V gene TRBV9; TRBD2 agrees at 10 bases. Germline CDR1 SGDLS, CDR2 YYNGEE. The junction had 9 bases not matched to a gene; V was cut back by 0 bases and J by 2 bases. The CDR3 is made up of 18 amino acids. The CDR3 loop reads CASSVVTASGGITDTQYF. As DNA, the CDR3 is TGTGCCAGCAGCGTAGTGACGGCTAGCGGGGGTATCACAGATACGCAGTATTTT. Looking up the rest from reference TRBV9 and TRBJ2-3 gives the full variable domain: DSGVTQTPKHLITATGQRVTLRCSPRSGDLSVYWYQQSLDQGLQFLIQYYNGEERAKGNILERFSAQQFPDLHSELNLSSLELGDSALYFCASSVVTASGGITDTQYFGPGTRLTVL.

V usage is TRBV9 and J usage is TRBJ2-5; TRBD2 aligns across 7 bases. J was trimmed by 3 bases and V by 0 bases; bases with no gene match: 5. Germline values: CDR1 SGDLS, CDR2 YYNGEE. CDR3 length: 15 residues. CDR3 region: CASSVEGRGEETQYF. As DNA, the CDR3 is TGTGCCAGCAGCGTAGAAGGACGGGGGGAAGAGACCCAGTACTTC.

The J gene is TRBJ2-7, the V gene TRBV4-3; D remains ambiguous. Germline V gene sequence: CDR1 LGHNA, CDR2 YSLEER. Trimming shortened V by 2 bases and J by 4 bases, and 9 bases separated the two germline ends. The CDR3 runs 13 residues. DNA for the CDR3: TGCGCCAGCAGCCAATTTTTAGGGTACGAGCAGTACTTC. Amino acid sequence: CASSQFLGYEQYF.

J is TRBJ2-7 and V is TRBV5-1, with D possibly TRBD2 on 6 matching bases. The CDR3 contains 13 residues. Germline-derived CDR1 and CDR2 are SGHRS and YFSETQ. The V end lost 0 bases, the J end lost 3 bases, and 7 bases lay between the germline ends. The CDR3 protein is CASSLGDFYEQYF. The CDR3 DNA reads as TGCGCCAGCAGCTTGGGGGACTTCTACGAGCAGTACTTC. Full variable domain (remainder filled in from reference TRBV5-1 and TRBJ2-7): KAGVTQTPRYLIKTRGQQVTLSCSPISGHRSVSWYQQTPGQGLQFLFEYFSETQRNKGNFPGRFSGRQFSNSRSEMNVSTLELGDSALYLCASSLGDFYEQYFGPGTRLTVT.

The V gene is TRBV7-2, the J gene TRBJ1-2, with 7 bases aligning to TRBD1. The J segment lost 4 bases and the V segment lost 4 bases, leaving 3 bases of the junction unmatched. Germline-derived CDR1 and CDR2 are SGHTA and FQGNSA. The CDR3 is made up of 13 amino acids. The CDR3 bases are TGTGCCAGCAGCTCGGGACAGTTCTATGGCTACACCTTC. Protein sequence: CASSSGQFYGYTF.

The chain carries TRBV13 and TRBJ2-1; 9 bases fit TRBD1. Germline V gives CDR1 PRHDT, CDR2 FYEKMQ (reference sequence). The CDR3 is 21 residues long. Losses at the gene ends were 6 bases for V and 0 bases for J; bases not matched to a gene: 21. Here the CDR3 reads CASRHMALGTGSSGSYNEQFF. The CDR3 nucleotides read TGTGCCAGCAGGCATATGGCCCTCGGGACAGGGTCCTCAGGCTCCTACAATGAGCAGTTCTTC.

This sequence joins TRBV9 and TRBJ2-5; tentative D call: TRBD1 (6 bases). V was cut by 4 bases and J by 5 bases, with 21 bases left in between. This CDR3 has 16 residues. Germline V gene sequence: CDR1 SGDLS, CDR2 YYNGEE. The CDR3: CASSPRGQRRLETQYF. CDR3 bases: TGTGCCAGCAGCCCCCGAGGACAGAGGAGATTGGAGACCCAGTACTTC.

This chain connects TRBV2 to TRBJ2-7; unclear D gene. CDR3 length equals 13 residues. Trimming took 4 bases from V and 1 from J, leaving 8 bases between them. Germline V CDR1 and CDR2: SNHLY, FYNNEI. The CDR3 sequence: CASSVDGSYEQYF. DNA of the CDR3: TGTGCCAGCAGTGTTGACGGATCCTACGAGCAGTACTTC.

The CDR3 loop is CASSYPLDTQYF. Written as DNA, the CDR3 is TGTGCCAGCAGTTACCCCCTGGATACGCAGTATTTT. The chain uses TRBV6-6 and TRBJ2-3; no definite D call. The V end lost 2 bases, the J end lost 6 bases, and 6 bases lay between the germline ends. This CDR3 comprises 12 residues. Germline CDR1 MNHNY, CDR2 SVGAGI (reference sequence).

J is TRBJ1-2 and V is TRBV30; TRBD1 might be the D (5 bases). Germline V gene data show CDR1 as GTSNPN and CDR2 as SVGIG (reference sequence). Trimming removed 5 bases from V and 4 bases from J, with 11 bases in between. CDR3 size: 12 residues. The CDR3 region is CAWARDFYGYTF. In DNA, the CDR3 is TGTGCCTGGGCCAGGGACTTCTATGGCTACACCTTC.

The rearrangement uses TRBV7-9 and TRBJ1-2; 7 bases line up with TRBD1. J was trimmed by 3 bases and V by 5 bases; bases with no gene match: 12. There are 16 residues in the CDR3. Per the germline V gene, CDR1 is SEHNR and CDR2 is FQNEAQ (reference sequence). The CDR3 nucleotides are TGTGCCAGCAGCCGACTAGGCGACAGGGTAGACTATGGCTACACCTTC. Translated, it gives CASSRLGDRVDYGYTF.

CDR3 sequence reads: CASIQLAGSQETQYF. The CDR3 region has the DNA TGTGCCAGCATCCAGCTAGCGGGATCCCAAGAGACCCAGTACTTC. The chain combines TRBV6-5 with TRBJ2-5, with TRBD2 matching over 9 bases. V shed 7 bases and J 1 base; nucleotides not matched to a gene: 7. CDR1 is MNHEY, CDR2 SVGAGI, per germline. The CDR3 consists of 15 residues.

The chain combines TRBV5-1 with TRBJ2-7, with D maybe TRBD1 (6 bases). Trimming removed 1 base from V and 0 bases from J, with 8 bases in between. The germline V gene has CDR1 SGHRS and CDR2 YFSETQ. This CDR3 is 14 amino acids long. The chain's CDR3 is CASSLTGSSYEQYF. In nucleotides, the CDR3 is TGCGCCAGCAGCTTGACAGGGAGCTCCTACGAGCAGTACTTC.

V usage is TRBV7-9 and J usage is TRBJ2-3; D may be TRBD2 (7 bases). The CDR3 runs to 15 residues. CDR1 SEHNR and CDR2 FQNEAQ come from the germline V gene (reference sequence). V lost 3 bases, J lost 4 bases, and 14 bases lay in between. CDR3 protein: CASSFNRGAADTQYF. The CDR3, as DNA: TGTGCCAGCAGCTTCAACCGGGGGGCTGCAGATACGCAGTATTTT.

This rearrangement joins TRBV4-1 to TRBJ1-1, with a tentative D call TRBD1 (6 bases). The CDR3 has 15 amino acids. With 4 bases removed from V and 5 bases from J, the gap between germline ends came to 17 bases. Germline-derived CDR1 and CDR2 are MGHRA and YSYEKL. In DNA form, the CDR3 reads TGCGCCAGCAGCCCACTTCCGGGGGCGGAGACTGAAGCTTTCTTT. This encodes CASSPLPGAETEAFF.

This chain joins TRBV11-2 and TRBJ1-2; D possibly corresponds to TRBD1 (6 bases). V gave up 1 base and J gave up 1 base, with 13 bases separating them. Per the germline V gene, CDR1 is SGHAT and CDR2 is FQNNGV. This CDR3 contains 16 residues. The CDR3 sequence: CASSLAGQGYNYGYTF. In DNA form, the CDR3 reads TGTGCCAGCAGCTTAGCGGGACAAGGCTATAACTATGGCTACACCTTC.

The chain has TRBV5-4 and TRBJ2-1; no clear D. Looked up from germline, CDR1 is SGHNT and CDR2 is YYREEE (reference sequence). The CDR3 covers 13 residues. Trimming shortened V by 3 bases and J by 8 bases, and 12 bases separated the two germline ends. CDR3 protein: CASSSIRVDEQFF. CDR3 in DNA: TGTGCCAGCAGCTCTATACGCGTCGATGAGCAGTTCTTC.